This T cell receptor (beta chain) is from a study of cytomegalovirus exposure and HLA in healthy donors. Points from the study as a whole: Most TCR sequences were seen very rarely across donors, but some public TCRs occurred in many.

The germline V and J ends were trimmed by 5 bases and 0 bases, with 7 bases remaining between them. The CDR3 contains 13 residues. Per germline, CDR1 MNHEY and CDR2 SVGAGI. Researchers ran the PCR with 60 Vbeta and 13 Jbeta primers. Method: immunoSEQ multiplex PCR; TCRdb's copy keeps in-frame clones and lacks some. The sample contains tens of thousands of clones, 76% of which appear only once. For this clone: The antigen remains unidentified.

V is TRBV6-5 and J is TRBJ1-2; D call uncertain. Sequencing used PBMCs. The sequence was collected from a male donor in good health and CMV-seronegative. CDR3 region: CASSPRTNYGYTF. The DNA for the CDR3 is TGTGCCAGCAGTCCCAGGACTAACTATGGCTACACCTTC.